These 20 T cell receptor beta chains originate from one sample sequenced in a study of blood T cell repertoires in COVID-19. Some clones are missing from TCRdb's copy, which holds only in-frame ones; the method was immunoSEQ multiplex PCR. The data contain around 230,000 clones, 75% to 90% of them singletons. Sequences were obtained from peripheral blood. The receptor source for this set is a middle-aged man with acute or convalescent COVID-19.

The V gene is TRBV5-1, the J gene TRBJ2-2; 7 bases agree with TRBD2. The germline CDR1 and CDR2 sequences are SGHRS and YFSETQ. The J segment lost 4 bases and the V segment lost 1 base, leaving 4 bases of the junction unmatched. The length of the CDR3 is 15 residues. The CDR3 here is CASSLTGGSTGELFF. CDR3 coding DNA: TGCGCCAGCAGCTTGACCGGGGGGAGCACCGGGGAGCTGTTTTTT.

This chain connects TRBV5-1 to TRBJ2-7; 11 nucleotides align to TRBD1. With V trimmed by 0 bases and J by 5 bases, 7 bases remained unmatched. Germline V gene sequence: CDR1 SGHRS, CDR2 YFSETQ. The CDR3 runs to 16 residues. The chain's CDR3 is CASSLGTGGASDEQYF. The DNA for the CDR3 is TGCGCCAGCAGCTTGGGGACAGGGGGCGCCTCGGACGAGCAGTACTTC.

The CDR3: CASSLRQGRMNTEAFF. The CDR3 DNA reads TGTGCCAGCAGTCTCCGACAGGGCCGTATGAACACTGAAGCTTTCTTT. V usage is TRBV27 and J usage is TRBJ1-1; TRBD1 agrees at 7 bases. Trimming cost V 5 bases and J 0 bases; bases outside gene matches: 9. The CDR3 runs to 16 residues. Germline V gene sequence: CDR1 MNHEY, CDR2 SMNVEV (reference sequence).

The table lists this clone with a few counts. Within the sample, other DNA sequences also encode this same CDR3. The chain uses TRBV28 and TRBJ2-1; D is uncertain. CDR1 and CDR2 from the germline V gene are MDHEN and SYDVKM. The length of the CDR3 is 13 residues. Between the trimmed V and J ends, which lost 6 bases and 5 bases, there was a span of 11 bases. CDR3: CASSLSPDNEQFF. DNA for the CDR3: TGTGCCAGCAGCCTCTCCCCAGACAATGAGCAGTTCTTC.

This chain uses TRBV5-6 with TRBJ1-1, with D possibly TRBD1 on 6 matching bases. Germline V gives CDR1 SGHDT, CDR2 YYEEEE. V lost 4 bases and J lost 4, with 17 bases in between. The CDR3 is made up of 15 amino acids. The CDR3 loop reads CASSPVGGQGTEAFF. DNA for the CDR3: TGTGCCAGCAGCCCGGTGGGGGGGCAGGGCACTGAAGCTTTCTTT.

This chain links TRBV3-1 (or the pseudogene TRBV3-2) with TRBJ2-7, with 9 bases fitting TRBD1. The V segment lost 2 bases and the J segment 12 bases; nucleotides outside the gene matches: 8. This CDR3 is built from 13 residues. Germline V CDR1 and CDR2: LGHDT, YNNKEL (reference sequence). DNA for the CDR3: TGTGCCAGCAGCCAACAACGACAGGGGGATGCGTACTTC. Amino acid sequence: CASSQQRQGDAYF.

This rearrangement joins TRBV11-1 to TRBJ2-5, with TRBD2 as a possible D gene (6 bases). Germline-derived CDR1 and CDR2 are SGHAT and FQDESV (reference sequence). This CDR3 comprises 14 residues. V gave up 1 base and J gave up 2 bases, with 8 bases separating them. The CDR3 nucleotides read TGTGCCAGCAGCTTAGGCGGGAATCAAGAGACCCAGTACTTC. Translated: CASSLGGNQETQYF.

DNA for the CDR3: TGTGCCAGCAGTCCCGGGTTTTCCTACGAGCAGTACTTC. Residues: CASSPGFSYEQYF. The gene calls are TRBV6-6 and TRBJ2-7; unclear D gene. Deletions cut 5 bases from V and 1 base from J, with 9 bases between. Germline CDR1 and CDR2: MNHNY and SVGAGI (reference sequence). The CDR3 is 13 amino acids.

The chain recombines TRBV5-1 with TRBJ2-2; 11 nucleotides align to TRBD2. CDR1 and CDR2 from the germline V gene are SGHRS and YFSETQ. The CDR3 runs 16 residues. V dropped 5 bases and J dropped 2; count of bases not matched to a gene: 5. The CDR3 DNA is TGCGCCAGCAGGGCCGGGACTAGCGGCAACACCGGGGAGCTGTTTTTT. Its translation: CASRAGTSGNTGELFF.

The rearrangement uses TRBV3-1 (or the pseudogene TRBV3-2) and TRBJ2-1, with 7 bases lining up with TRBD2. Trimming at V came to 1 base and at J to 7 bases, leaving 7 bases not matched to a gene. The CDR3 covers 15 residues. Germline V gives CDR1 LGHDT, CDR2 YNNKEL (reference sequence). This CDR3 reads CASSQGPAGENEQFF. The CDR3 DNA follows: TGTGCCAGCAGCCAAGGCCCGGCGGGAGAAAATGAGCAGTTCTTC.

This clone turned up a few times. V gene TRBV19 combines with J gene TRBJ2-5, with a tentative D call TRBD1 (6 bases). Germline CDR1 reads LNHDA; CDR2 reads SQIVND (reference sequence). This CDR3 spans 13 amino acids. V lost 6 bases and J lost 5, with 13 bases in between. CDR3 region: CASSTTGRETQYF. CDR3 DNA sequence: TGTGCCAGTAGCACGACAGGTCGCGAGACCCAGTACTTC.

This sequence joins TRBV7-9 and TRBJ2-2; D possibly corresponds to TRBD1 (6 bases). Germline assignment: CDR1 SEHNR and CDR2 FQNEAQ (reference sequence). CDR3 length equals 14 residues. The ends were cut back, 5 bases at V and 4 bases at J, with 11 bases in the middle. The CDR3 coding sequence is TGTGCCAGCAGCCGGGACACCCGCACCGGGGAGCTGTTTTTT. Translating gives CASSRDTRTGELFF.

The table lists this clone with a few counts. The rearrangement links TRBV6-6 to TRBJ1-2; D not resolved. Germline CDR1 MNHNY, CDR2 SVGAGI (reference sequence). The V gene lost 7 bases and the J gene lost 0 bases, with 12 bases spanning the gap. The CDR3 runs 14 residues. The CDR3 DNA reads as TGTGCCAGCAAAAGCCGAAATTCTAACTATGGCTACACCTTC. Protein sequence: CASKSRNSNYGYTF.

V is TRBV4-3 and J is TRBJ2-5; 15 bases line up with TRBD2. J gave up 0 bases and V 4 bases, and 6 bases lay outside the gene matches. Germline V lookup: CDR1 LGHNA, CDR2 YSLEER. This CDR3 has 18 amino acids. CDR3 coding DNA: TGCGCCAGCAGCCTCGGGACTAGCGGGAGGCACTACCAAGAGACCCAGTACTTC. This codes for CASSLGTSGRHYQETQYF.

The table lists this clone with many counts. This chain joins TRBV5-4 and TRBJ1-6, with D possibly being TRBD1 (5 bases). Trimming left V 4 bases short and J 6 bases short, with 14 bases between. The CDR3 totals 15 residues. Germline-derived CDR1 and CDR2 are SGHNT and YYREEE (reference sequence). CDR3 sequence: CASSRSGDSNSPLHF. Here the CDR3 DNA reads TGTGCCAGCAGCCGTTCGGGGGACTCTAATTCACCCCTCCACTTT.

The chain carries TRBV6-5 and TRBJ2-7; D not certain. V lost 2 bases to trimming and J lost 4 bases, with 3 bases between them. The CDR3 consists of 11 residues. CDR1 MNHEY and CDR2 SVGAGI come from the germline V gene. In nucleotides, the CDR3 is TGTGCCAGCAGTTACCTGTACGAGCAGTACTTC. Its translation: CASSYLYEQYF.

This chain joins TRBV4-1 and TRBJ1-1, with D uncertain. V dropped 0 bases and J dropped 5 bases, with 13 bases sitting between them. The germline V gene encodes CDR1 MGHRA and CDR2 YSYEKL. This CDR3 is 15 amino acids long. The CDR3 reads CASSQDFIGETEAFF. The CDR3 bases are TGCGCCAGCAGCCAAGACTTCATCGGGGAGACTGAAGCTTTCTTT.

The V and J genes are TRBV4-3 and TRBJ1-2; weak D call: TRBD1 (6 bases). The germline V gene encodes CDR1 LGHNA and CDR2 YSLEER. Trimming cost V 1 base and J 3 bases, with 12 bases left between them. This CDR3 is 15 amino acids long. CDR3 sequence reads: CASSQVKGGYYGYTF. CDR3 bases: TGCGCCAGCAGCCAAGTTAAAGGGGGATACTATGGCTACACCTTC.

This chain uses TRBV12-3 or TRBV12-4 with TRBJ1-1; D uncertain. V was trimmed by 5 bases and J by 1 base, leaving 5 bases between them. The CDR3 spans 12 residues. The DNA for the CDR3 is TGTGCCAGCAGTGTGAGGAACACTGAAGCTTTCTTT. It codes for CASSVRNTEAFF.

V usage is TRBV2 and J usage is TRBJ1-2; perhaps TRBD1 as D (6 bases). Per germline, CDR1 SNHLY and CDR2 FYNNEI. CDR3 length: 15 residues. V was shortened by 3 bases and J by 4 bases, with 15 bases between the two germline ends. The CDR3 DNA reads TGTGCCAGCAGTGACGGACCGGGACAATCCTATGGCTACACCTTC. Residues: CASSDGPGQSYGYTF.